Given below is one TCR beta chain in context. The target antigen is unknown. Germline and junction disagree at one end, which may indicate a read error. The data belong to a study of vaccination and CD4 T cells after COVID-19. Looking at the study overall: The stimulating agents, overlapping spike peptides, came from SARS-CoV-2, HCoV-NL63, HCoV-OC43 and HCoV-229E. General study findings and limits: Spike mono-reactive status applied to 304 of 307 vaccine-specific clones in convalescent patients.

The V gene's germline CDR1 is LNHDA and CDR2 SQIVND (reference sequence). The CDR3 runs to 15 residues. Treatment indicated: roughly nine-day PBMC culture with coronavirus spike peptide pools or control peptides (ViraFEST assay). Oncomine TCR Beta short-read sequencing was applied to DNA from cultured CD4+ T cells. TCRdb processed the PCR reads anew with MiXCR; each CDR3 protein has one entry. The sample contains 13,000 to 15,000 distinct CDR3 sequences, under 30% of which appear only once. The chain carries TRBV19 and TRBJ1-2, with 7 positions matching TRBD1. Material for sequencing was cultured CD4+ T cells from blood. The clonotype was recovered from a human donor with COVID-19. The DNA for the CDR3 is TGTGCCAGTAGTACCGACAGGGATAGGGACTATGACTACACCTTC. The encoded protein is CASSTDRDRDYDYTF.